A selection of T cell receptor beta chains follows, all from one sample in a study of shared clonotypes between healthy human individuals. TCRdb's table, derived via immunoSEQ multiplex PCR, lists solely in-frame clones and lacks some. The repertoire holds more than 400,000 clones, with approximately 94% as singletons. Input material: naive CD4+ T cells sorted from blood. The receptors were gathered from a woman under 40 in good health. Each CDR3 is given with its conserved first and last residue. A D gene is named only where the DNA matches it firmly. Rows may omit the clone size; those that give it use once, few, many or a size class.

D gene	V gene	J gene	clone size	CDR3 protein	CDR3 DNA
.	TRBV14	TRBJ2-7	.	CATRLSGVYEQYF	TGTGCCACCAGACTAAGCGGAGTCTACGAGCAGTACTTC
TRBD1	TRBV14	TRBJ2-7	.	CASSQQTGVHEQYF	TGTGCCAGCAGCCAGCAGACAGGGGTCCACGAGCAGTACTTC
.	TRBV28	TRBJ2-7	.	CASNYPGQQAGEQYF	TGTGCCAGCAATTACCCGGGCCAACAAGCCGGGGAGCAGTACTTC
.	TRBV7-9	TRBJ2-5	.	CASSFGYLETQYF	TGTGCCAGCAGCTTCGGGTATTTAGAGACCCAGTACTTC
TRBD1	TRBV28	TRBJ1-1	.	CASSSPGQGGTEAFF	TGTGCCAGCAGTTCGCCGGGACAGGGAGGAACTGAAGCTTTCTTT
.	TRBV7-2	TRBJ2-1	.	CASSLGGTNEQFF	TGTGCCAGCAGCTTAGGAGGTACCAATGAGCAGTTCTTC
TRBD2	TRBV5-1	TRBJ2-1	.	CASTAGGPGNEQFF	TGCGCCAGCACGGCGGGAGGGCCGGGTAATGAGCAGTTCTTC
.	TRBV9	TRBJ2-7	.	CASSVAASSYEQYF	TGTGCCAGCAGCGTAGCGGCTAGCTCCTACGAGCAGTACTTC
.	TRBV27	TRBJ1-2	once	CASRLQTGRTGGGYTF	TGTGCCAGCCGTCTTCAAACTGGCAGGACGGGTGGTGGCTACACCTTC
.	TRBV6-6	TRBJ2-7	.	CASSYPGSASYEQYF	TGTGCCAGCAGTTACCCCGGTTCAGCCTCCTACGAGCAGTACTTC
.	TRBV2	TRBJ2-1	once	CASTLQGPTYNEQFF	TGTGCCAGCACCTTGCAGGGGCCCACCTACAATGAGCAGTTCTTC
.	TRBV5-1	TRBJ2-3	.	CASSQSGGRTDTQYF	TGCGCCAGCAGCCAGAGTGGAGGTCGCACAGATACGCAGTATTTT
.	TRBV5-1	TRBJ1-1	.	CASSYLRVGYTEAFF	TGCGCCAGCAGCTATCTAAGGGTTGGGTACACTGAAGCTTTCTTT
TRBD2	TRBV7-9	TRBJ2-1	.	CASRQGWASGRLDNEQFF	TGTGCCAGCAGACAAGGGTGGGCTAGCGGGAGGCTCGACAATGAGCAGTTCTTC
TRBD2	TRBV6-5	TRBJ2-7	.	CASSGSGSLEQYF	TGTGCCAGCAGCGGTAGCGGGAGTCTCGAGCAGTACTTC
TRBD1	TRBV29-1	TRBJ2-5	.	CSSQRNRGQETQYF	TGCAGCTCACAACGGAACAGGGGTCAAGAGACCCAGTACTTC
TRBD1	TRBV27	TRBJ1-1	once	CASSPTGQVNTEAFF	TGTGCCAGCAGTCCCACCGGACAGGTGAACACTGAAGCTTTCTTT
.	TRBV28	TRBJ2-1	once	CASSPSSLRSYNEQFF	TGTGCCAGCAGTCCGAGCTCCCTTAGGTCCTACAATGAGCAGTTCTTC
.	TRBV5-1	TRBJ2-1	.	CASSLGQSYNEQFF	TGCGCCAGCAGCTTAGGACAGTCATACAATGAGCAGTTCTTC
.	TRBV25-1	TRBJ1-2	.	CASMDLGGYTF	TGTGCCAGTATGGATCTTGGGGGCTACACCTTC
TRBD1	TRBV19	TRBJ1-5	.	CASSISGGRNQPQHF	TGTGCCAGTAGTATTTCAGGGGGCCGCAATCAGCCCCAGCATTTT
.	TRBV6-5	TRBJ2-7	.	CASSYEPGLGGEQYF	TGTGCCAGCAGTTATGAACCGGGTTTGGGTGGCGAGCAGTACTTC
.	TRBV4-2	TRBJ2-3	once	CASSFYGSTDTQYF	TGTGCCAGCAGCTTTTACGGGAGCACAGATACGCAGTATTTT
TRBD2	TRBV28	TRBJ2-3	.	CASSLSGRFTDTQYF	TGTGCCAGCAGTTTAAGCGGGAGGTTCACAGATACGCAGTATTTT